Given below is one T cell receptor (beta chain) in context. Assay used: immunoSEQ multiplex PCR; TCRdb lists only in-frame clones, some missing. The data contain roughly 120,000 clones, approximately 87% of them singletons. This specimen belongs to a study of blood T cell repertoires in COVID-19. Turning to the study itself: Researchers got acute and convalescent COVID-19 samples from the United States, Italy and Spain.

CDR3 length: 16 amino acids. Germline V gene data show CDR1 as MDHEN and CDR2 as SYDVKM. J gave up 3 bases and V 0 bases, and 5 bases lay outside the gene matches. This receptor was identified in a man between 65 and 85 years old who had recovered from COVID-19. The chain has TRBV28 and TRBJ1-2; 9 bases agree with TRBD1. The sequenced sample consisted of peripheral blood. CDR3 nucleotide sequence: TGTGCCAGCAGTTTATGGTCCGACAGGGGGTACTATGGCTACACCTTC. Translation: CASSLWSDRGYYGYTF.